The entry below gives a single T cell receptor (beta chain) sequence along with its context. Germline V gene data show CDR1 as MNHEY and CDR2 as SVGAGI. CDR3 size: 15 residues. Trimming cost V 4 bases and J 1 base; bases outside gene matches: 1. This specimen comes from a study of blood T cell repertoires in COVID-19. As for the study in general: Samples of COVID-19 (acute and convalescent) were obtained from the United States, Italy and Spain. PBMCs, B-cell-depleted T cells, or T cells provided the cDNA or gDNA that made up the material.

The authors' processing: The authors estimated nucleated cell counts from reference gene primer amplification. Measured with immunoSEQ multiplex PCR; TCRdb has only the in-frame clones, and not every one. V and J calls plus clone size are reproduced from that table; the DNA served to infer D and trimming. The data contain approximately 170,000 clones, more than 70% of them singletons. The chain is built from TRBV6-5 and TRBJ1-1, with TRBD1 matching 12 bases. This receptor was taken from a woman older than 75 with active or convalescent COVID-19. The sequenced sample was peripheral blood. The CDR3 DNA sequence: TGTGCCAGCAGTTGGGACAGGGGGCCGAACACTGAAGCTTTCTTT. Its translation is CASSWDRGPNTEAFF.